This T cell receptor (beta chain) was sequenced for a study of STAT5B mutations in CD4+ large granular lymphocyte leukemia. Germline CDR1 reads LNHDA; CDR2 reads SQIVND (reference sequence). This CDR3 is 15 amino acids long. Losses at the gene ends were 3 bases for V and 4 bases for J; bases not matched to a gene: 2. Per the authors' pipeline: Productive clonotypes were detectable down to 2.59 x 10-5 frequency. The table came from immunoSEQ multiplex PCR; TCRdb's copy has only in-frame clones and leaves some out. The V and J calls and clone size are taken from that table; D and trimming were inferred from the DNA. In the table there are tens of thousands of clones, around three quarters of which are singletons.

The chain joins TRBV19 to TRBJ2-5; 13 bases are shared with TRBD2. The sequenced material came from CD4+ T cells from blood buffy coats. The source is a human donor in good health. This CDR3 reads CASSITSGGAETQYF. CDR3 nucleotides: TGTGCCAGTAGTATTACTAGCGGGGGGGCAGAGACCCAGTACTTC.